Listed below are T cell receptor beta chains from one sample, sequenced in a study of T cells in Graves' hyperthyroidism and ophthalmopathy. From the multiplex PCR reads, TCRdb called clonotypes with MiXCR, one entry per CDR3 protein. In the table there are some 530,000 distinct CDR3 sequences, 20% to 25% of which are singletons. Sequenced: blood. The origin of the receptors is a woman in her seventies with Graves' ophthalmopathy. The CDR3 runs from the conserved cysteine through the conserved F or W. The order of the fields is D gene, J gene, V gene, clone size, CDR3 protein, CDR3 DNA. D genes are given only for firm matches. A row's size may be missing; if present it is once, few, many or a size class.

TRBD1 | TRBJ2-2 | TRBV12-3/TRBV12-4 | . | CASNRGITGELFF | TGTGCCAGCAACAGGGGAATCACCGGGGAGCTGTTTTTT
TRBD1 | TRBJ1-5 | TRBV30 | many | CAWSGTGVYQPQHF | TGTGCCTGGAGTGGGACAGGGGTATATCAGCCCCAGCATTTT
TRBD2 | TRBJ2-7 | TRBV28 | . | CASSSGASGIYEQYF | TGTGCCAGCAGTTCCGGGGCTAGCGGGATCTACGAGCAGTACTTC
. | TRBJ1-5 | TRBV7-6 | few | CASSPLTGNQQPQHF | TGTGCCAGCAGCCCCCTGACAGGTAACCAACAGCCCCAGCATTTT
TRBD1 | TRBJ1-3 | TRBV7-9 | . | CASSPETGQGLQNTIYF | TGTGCCAGCAGCCCGGAGACGGGACAGGGCCTACAAAACACCATATATTTT
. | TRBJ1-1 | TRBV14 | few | CASGRHPNTEAFF | TGTGCCAGCGGACGACACCCGAACACTGAAGCTTTCTTT
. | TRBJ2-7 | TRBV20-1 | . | CSARDREQYF | TGCAGTGCTAGAGATCGGGAGCAGTACTTC
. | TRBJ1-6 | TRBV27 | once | CASSLGTGGSPLHF | TGTGCCAGCAGTCTGGGGACGGGCGGTTCACCCCTCCACTTT
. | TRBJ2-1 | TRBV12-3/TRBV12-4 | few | CASSFSGPHEQFF | TGTGCCAGCAGTTTTTCCGGGCCCCATGAGCAGTTCTTC
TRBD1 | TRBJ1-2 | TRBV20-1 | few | CSASWGQGITGYTF | TGCAGTGCTAGCTGGGGACAGGGTATTACGGGCTACACCTTC
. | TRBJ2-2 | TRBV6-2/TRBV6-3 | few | CATIPRGTGELFF | TGTGCCACCATTCCTAGAGGGACCGGGGAGCTGTTTTTT
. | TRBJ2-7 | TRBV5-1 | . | CASSLDPSGVPREQYF | TGCGCCAGCAGCTTGGATCCATCGGGAGTTCCGCGAGAGCAGTACTTC
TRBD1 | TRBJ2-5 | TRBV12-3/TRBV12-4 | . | CASRGQNQETQYF | TGTGCCAGCAGGGGACAGAACCAAGAGACCCAGTACTTC
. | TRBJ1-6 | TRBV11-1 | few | CASSTGSGSPLHF | TGTGCCAGCAGCACAGGGTCGGGTTCACCCCTCCACTTT
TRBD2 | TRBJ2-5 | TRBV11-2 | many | CASSPLAAQETQYF | TGTGCCAGCAGCCCACTAGCGGCACAAGAGACCCAGTACTTC
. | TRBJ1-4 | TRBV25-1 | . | CASSELGQARANEKLFF | TGTGCCAGCAGTGAATTGGGACAAGCGAGGGCAAATGAAAAACTGTTTTTT
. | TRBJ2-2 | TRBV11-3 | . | CASSLDLGGNTGELFF | TGTGCCAGCAGCTTAGATCTAGGGGGGAACACCGGGGAGCTGTTTTTT
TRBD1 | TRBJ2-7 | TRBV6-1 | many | CASRGTADYEQYF | TGTGCCAGCAGGGGGACAGCTGATTACGAGCAGTACTTC
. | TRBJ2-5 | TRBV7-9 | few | CASTPRAGAVETQYF | TGTGCCAGCACCCCACGGGCAGGGGCTGTAGAGACCCAGTACTTC
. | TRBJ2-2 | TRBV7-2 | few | CASSFLGSTGELFF | TGTGCCAGCAGCTTCCTGGGGAGCACCGGGGAGCTGTTTTTT
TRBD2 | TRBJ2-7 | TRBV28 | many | CASSFERGSSYEQYF | TGTGCCAGCAGTTTCGAGCGGGGCTCGTCCTACGAGCAGTACTTC
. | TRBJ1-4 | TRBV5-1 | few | CASSLVPDRFGEKLFF | TGCGCCAGCAGCTTGGTCCCGGACAGATTTGGCGAAAAACTGTTTTTT
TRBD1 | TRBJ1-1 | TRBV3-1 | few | CASSLIGQGMNTEAFF | TGTGCCAGCAGCCTAATAGGACAGGGGATGAACACTGAAGCTTTCTTT
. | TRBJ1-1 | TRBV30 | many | CAWRGNTEAFF | TGTGCCTGGAGGGGGAACACTGAAGCTTTCTTT